A selection of T cell receptor beta chains follows, all from one sample in a study of cytomegalovirus exposure and HLA in healthy donors. Repertoires were generated with immunoSEQ multiplex PCR, while TCRdb's copy carries only in-frame clones and drops some. This sample yields about 87,000 clones, of which approximately 69% are seen a single time; more than 20% belongs to the top ten. The sequenced material came from PBMCs. The receptors here all came from a man under 40 in good health and CMV-seropositive. Each CDR3 is given with its conserved first and last residue. A D gene is named only where the DNA matches it firmly. Rows may omit the clone size; those that give it use once, few, many or a size class.

TRBV2	TRBJ1-5	NA	12	NA	TGTGCCAGCGGTCGGGGGTATCAGCCCCAGCATTTT	CASGRGYQPQHF
TRBV6-1	TRBJ1-1	NA	13	NA	TGTGCCAGCAGTGAGCAAGCGAACACTGAAGCTTTCTTT	CASSEQANTEAFF
TRBV16	TRBJ1-5	NA	12	NA	TGTGCCAGCAGCCAATTAGAAATGCCCCAGCATTTT	CASSQLEMPQHF
TRBV25-1	TRBJ2-1	NA	17	TRBD1	TGTGCCAGCAGTGATGAATTCGGGACAGGGGGCGAAGATGAGCAGTTCTTC	CASSDEFGTGGEDEQFF
TRBV28	TRBJ1-1	once	13	TRBD1	TGTGCCAGCAGTTGGGACAGGAACACTGAAGCTTTCTTT	CASSWDRNTEAFF
TRBV19	TRBJ2-7	NA	15	TRBD2	TGTGCCAGTAGCACAGTAGCGGGGGGGCCGCGGGAGCAGTACTTC	CASSTVAGGPREQYF
TRBV28	TRBJ2-4	NA	13	NA	TGTGCCAGCAGGGGACACGACCTTAACATTCAGTACTTC	CASRGHDLNIQYF
TRBV27	TRBJ1-6	NA	15	NA	TGTGCCAGCAGTTTCCCGTCTGGGCCTAATTCACCCCTCCACTTT	CASSFPSGPNSPLHF
TRBV5-5	TRBJ1-1	few	14	NA	TGTGCCAGCAGCTTGGTACCAGGGAACACTGAAGCTTTCTTT	CASSLVPGNTEAFF
TRBV29-1	TRBJ2-7	NA	14	NA	TGCAGCGTTGTTTCGGACTCCGCGCCTGTTGAGCAGTACTTC	CSVVSDSAPVEQYF
TRBV27	TRBJ1-1	NA	14	NA	TGTGCCAGCAGTTGGAGGGCAGGGAACACTGAAGCTTTCTTT	CASSWRAGNTEAFF
TRBV7-2	TRBJ1-3	few	14	NA	TGTGCCAGCAGCTTACGGCAGGGCGGCGACACCATATATTTT	CASSLRQGGDTIYF
TRBV11-2	TRBJ1-1	NA	14	NA	TGTGCCAGCAGCTCAAGAGGGATCCACACTGAAGCTTTCTTT	CASSSRGIHTEAFF
TRBV10-3	TRBJ1-6	once	14	TRBD1	TGTGCCATCAGTGGAGGACAGGGTGGGTCACCCCTCCACTTT	CAISGGQGGSPLHF
TRBV7-3	TRBJ1-3	NA	14	NA	TGTGCCAGCAGCTTCACCGGCTCTGGAAACACCATATATTTT	CASSFTGSGNTIYF
TRBV29-1	TRBJ2-5	NA	16	TRBD2	TGCAGCGTTGAAGGAGGCCTCCGCGGGGGAGTGGGGACCCAGTACTTC	CSVEGGLRGGVGTQYF
TRBV6-1	TRBJ1-2	NA	13	NA	TGTGCCAGCAGCAGGGCGGCCAACTATGGCTACACCTTC	CASSRAANYGYTF
TRBV27	TRBJ1-1	few	13	NA	TGTGCCAGCAGTTTTCGGCGGGACACTGAAGCTTTCTTT	CASSFRRDTEAFF
TRBV5-4	TRBJ2-1	few	16	NA	TGTGCCAGCAGTCCCTATATGGAACAGGGCTACAATGAGCAGTTCTTC	CASSPYMEQGYNEQFF
TRBV5-4	TRBJ2-1	NA	16	NA	TGTGCCAGCAGCTCCGCGAGGGAGCGGACCTACAATGAGCAGTTCTTC	CASSSARERTYNEQFF
TRBV10-3	TRBJ2-3	NA	15	NA	TGTGCCATCAGTGAGTCGGCCTGGTACACAGATACGCAGTATTTT	CAISESAWYTDTQYF
TRBV18	TRBJ1-1	NA	14	TRBD1	TGTGCCAGCTCACTGACAGGGCGGAACACTGAAGCTTTCTTT	CASSLTGRNTEAFF
TRBV7-3	TRBJ1-5	NA	14	NA	TGTGCCAGCAGCTTTAATTATAGCAATCAGCCCCAGCATTTT	CASSFNYSNQPQHF
TRBV5-6	TRBJ2-7	NA	13	NA	TGTGCCAGCAGCTTGGTAGACAGCTACGAGCAGTACTTC	CASSLVDSYEQYF
TRBV5-1	TRBJ1-1	once	16	TRBD1	TGCGCCAGCAGCTTGAATATGGGACAGGGGGAGATGGGAGCTTTCTTT	CASSLNMGQGEMGAFF
TRBV6-5	TRBJ2-7	NA	14	TRBD1	TGTGCCAGCAGTCCCGGGACAGGGAACTACGAGCAGTACTTC	CASSPGTGNYEQYF
TRBV6-1	TRBJ2-7	NA	15	TRBD1	TGTGCCAGCAGTGATCGGGACAGGGCCGCCTACGAGCAGTACTTC	CASSDRDRAAYEQYF
TRBV5-1	TRBJ2-1	NA	16	NA	TGCGCCAGCAGCTTGGGTCAGGGGGACTCGGGGAATGAGCAGTTCTTC	CASSLGQGDSGNEQFF
TRBV12-5	TRBJ2-5	NA	17	NA	TGTGCTAGTGGTGAGGTCAACTGGATCATTGTCGACGAGACCCAGTACTTC	CASGEVNWIIVDETQYF
TRBV6-1	TRBJ1-5	NA	16	TRBD1	TGTGCCAGCAGTGAAGAGGGACAGGCCCTTAATCAGCCCCAGCATTTT	CASSEEGQALNQPQHF
TRBV10-3	TRBJ2-1	NA	14	NA	TGTGCCATCAGTGAGTCGAAGTGGGCCGGTGAGCAGTTCTTC	CAISESKWAGEQFF
TRBV28	TRBJ2-5	NA	16	TRBD1	TGTGCCAGCAGTTCCCGGGACAGGGGATTTCAAGAGACCCAGTACTTC	CASSSRDRGFQETQYF
TRBV5-1	TRBJ2-5	NA	16	TRBD2	TGCGCCAGCAGCTTGTTGTCTAGCGGGGGGCAAGAGACCCAGTACTTC	CASSLLSSGGQETQYF
TRBV30	TRBJ1-5	NA	14	TRBD1	TGTGCCTGGAGTCGACAGGGCACCAATCAGCCCCAGCATTTT	CAWSRQGTNQPQHF
TRBV4-2	TRBJ2-1	NA	16	NA	TGTGCCAGCAGCCAAGGATTAGAGGAATCCTACAATGAGCAGTTCTTC	CASSQGLEESYNEQFF
TRBV7-3	TRBJ1-1	few	15	NA	TGTGCCAGCAGCTTAATGTCAGGGGTGAACACTGAAGCTTTCTTT	CASSLMSGVNTEAFF
TRBV7-6	TRBJ2-2	NA	19	TRBD2	TGTGCCAGCAGCTCCCGTAGGACTAGCGGGAGTGGGAACACCGGGGAGCTGTTTTTT	CASSSRRTSGSGNTGELFF
TRBV4-2	TRBJ2-1	NA	17	TRBD2	TGTGCCAGCAGCCAAGATGCCACTAGCGACACTTACAATGAGCAGTTCTTC	CASSQDATSDTYNEQFF
TRBV6-1	TRBJ1-2	NA	14	NA	TGTGCCAGCAGTGGGGCAGGAAGAACCTATGGCTACACCTTC	CASSGAGRTYGYTF
TRBV5-1	TRBJ1-6	NA	16	NA	TGCGCCAGCAGCTTGGCTGGGAGCTCCTATAATTCACCCCTCCACTTT	CASSLAGSSYNSPLHF
TRBV5-1	TRBJ2-5	NA	15	TRBD1	TGCGCCAGCAGCGAAGGGACAGGGGCCCAAGAGACCCAGTACTTC	CASSEGTGAQETQYF
TRBV27	TRBJ1-1	NA	15	TRBD1	TGTGCCAGCACCAAAGGGGGCGTCGGGAACACTGAAGCTTTCTTT	CASTKGGVGNTEAFF
TRBV5-6	TRBJ1-3	NA	19	NA	TGTGCCAGCAGCCCAGCGGGACACAAGCCGTCCGGCTCTGGAAACACCATATATTTT	CASSPAGHKPSGSGNTIYF
TRBV5-1	TRBJ2-6	NA	17	NA	TGCGCCAGCAGCTTGGCCGGGAGTACCCCTGGGGCCAACGTCCTGACTTTC	CASSLAGSTPGANVLTF
TRBV28	TRBJ1-5	NA	14	TRBD1	TGTGCCAGCAGTTCGACAGGGGGAGATCAGCCCCAGCATTTT	CASSSTGGDQPQHF
TRBV30	TRBJ2-1	NA	14	TRBD1	TGTGCCTGGGGCCGGGACAGCTCCTACAATGAGCAGTTCTTC	CAWGRDSSYNEQFF
TRBV9	TRBJ1-1	NA	14	NA	TGTGCCAGCAGCGTAGGGGAGGCGAACACTGAAGCTTTCTTT	CASSVGEANTEAFF
TRBV25-1	TRBJ2-5	NA	16	TRBD2	TGTGCCAGCAGTTCCTTTAGCGGGGGGCGGGAAGAGACCCAGTACTTC	CASSSFSGGREETQYF
TRBV6-1	TRBJ1-4	NA	14	NA	TGTGCCAGCAGTGAAACGGAGGTGATTGAAAAACTGTTTTTT	CASSETEVIEKLFF
TRBV10-2	TRBJ1-5	NA	15	TRBD1	TGCGCCAGCAGTGAGGCAGGGGGCATTAATCAGCCCCAGCATTTT	CASSEAGGINQPQHF
TRBV6-6	TRBJ1-2	NA	13	NA	TGTGCCAGCCGCGAACGGGGGGGAGACGGCTACACCTTC	CASRERGGDGYTF
TRBV5-6	TRBJ1-3	NA	14	TRBD1	TGTGCCAGCAGGAAGACAGGGTCTGGAAACACCATATATTTT	CASRKTGSGNTIYF
TRBV27	TRBJ1-5	NA	15	NA	TGTGCCAGCAGTACTGGACAGTTACCGGGGCAGCCCCAGCATTTT	CASSTGQLPGQPQHF
TRBV5-1	TRBJ1-6	once	14	NA	TGCGCCAGCAGCTTGGACAGATCCGGATCACCCCTCCACTTT	CASSLDRSGSPLHF
TRBV10-3	TRBJ2-7	few	17	TRBD2	TGTGCCATCAGTGGCTCCCTACTAGCGGGAACTCCCTACGAGCAGTACTTC	CAISGSLLAGTPYEQYF
TRBV7-6	TRBJ1-3	NA	16	NA	TGTGCCAGCAGCGCGCCCGACCGGGAAATGGGAAACACCATATATTTT	CASSAPDREMGNTIYF
TRBV29-1	TRBJ2-1	NA	11	NA	TGCAGCGCGACAGCTGACAATGAGCAGCTCTTC	CSATADNEQLF
TRBV29-1	TRBJ2-7	once	13	TRBD2	TGCAGCGTTGAAGAGGGGGGGGGCTACGAGCAGTACTTC	CSVEEGGGYEQYF
TRBV10-3	TRBJ2-5	few	14	NA	TGTGCCATCAGTGAGTCACTAGCCGGAAGGACCCAGTACTTC	CAISESLAGRTQYF
TRBV6-5	TRBJ1-1	many	14	TRBD1	TGTGCCAGCAGTTACGGTGACAGGGCGACTGAAGCTTTCTTT	CASSYGDRATEAFF